Sequencing of this T cell receptor beta chain was carried out in a study of CD8+ T cells in alopecia areata. Study details: For 6 to 18 months, tofacitinib was taken, and 6 months off drug followed. Broader study findings: Among the 100 top clones, expanded CD8+ clones, like scalp clonality, were significantly decreased by tofacitinib.

As the sequencing template, cDNA was produced by extracting RNA and reverse transcribing it. TCRdb's copy holds only in-frame clones and misses some; the assay was immunoSEQ multiplex PCR. The table has around 300,000 clones, about 62% seen once. This clone has more than one count but fewer than ten. What it binds is unknown. As for treatment: oral pan-JAK inhibitor, 5-10 mg twice daily. The receptor's source is a human donor with alopecia areata. Here the sequenced sample was CD4+ T cells sorted from blood, taken at roughly week 52, from a patient treated with tofacitinib.

CDR3 coding DNA: TGCAGCGGCCAACAGGGGGTAAGGACTGAAGCTTTCTTT. This sequence encodes CSGQQGVRTEAFF. The V call is TRBV29-1, the J call TRBJ1-1; 8 bases map to TRBD1. V lost 7 bases and J lost 5; bases outside the gene matches: 9. This CDR3 spans 13 amino acids. Germline V lookup: CDR1 SQVTM, CDR2 ANQGSEA.